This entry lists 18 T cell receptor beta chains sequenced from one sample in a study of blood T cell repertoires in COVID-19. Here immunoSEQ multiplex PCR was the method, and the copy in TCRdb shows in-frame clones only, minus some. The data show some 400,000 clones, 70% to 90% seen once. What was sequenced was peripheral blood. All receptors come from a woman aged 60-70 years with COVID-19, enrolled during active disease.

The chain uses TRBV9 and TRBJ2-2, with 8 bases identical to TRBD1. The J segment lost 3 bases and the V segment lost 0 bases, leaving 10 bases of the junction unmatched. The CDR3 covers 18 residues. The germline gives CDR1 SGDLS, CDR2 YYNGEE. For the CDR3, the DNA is TGTGCCAGCAGCGTAGCCCAGGGGGCACCTCTTGACACCGGGGAGCTGTTTTTT. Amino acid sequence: CASSVAQGAPLDTGELFF.

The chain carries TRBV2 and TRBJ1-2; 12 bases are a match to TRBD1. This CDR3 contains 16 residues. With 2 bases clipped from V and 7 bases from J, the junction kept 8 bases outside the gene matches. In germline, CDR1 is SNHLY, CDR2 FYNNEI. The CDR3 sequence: CASSEPRDRGPGGYTF. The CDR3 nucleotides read TGTGCCAGCAGTGAACCCCGGGACAGGGGGCCGGGTGGCTACACCTTC.

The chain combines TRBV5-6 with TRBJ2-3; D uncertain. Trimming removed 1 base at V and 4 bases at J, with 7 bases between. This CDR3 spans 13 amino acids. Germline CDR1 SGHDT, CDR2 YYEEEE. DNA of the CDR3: TGTGCCAGCAGCTTGTATCTAGCAGATACGCAGTATTTT. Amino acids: CASSLYLADTQYF.

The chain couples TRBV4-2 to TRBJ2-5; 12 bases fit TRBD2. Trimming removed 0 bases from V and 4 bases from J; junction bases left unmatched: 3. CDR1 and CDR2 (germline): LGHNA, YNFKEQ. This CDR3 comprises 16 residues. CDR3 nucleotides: TGTGCCAGCAGCCAAGATGCTAGCGGGGGGGGAGAGACCCAGTACTTC. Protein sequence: CASSQDASGGGETQYF.

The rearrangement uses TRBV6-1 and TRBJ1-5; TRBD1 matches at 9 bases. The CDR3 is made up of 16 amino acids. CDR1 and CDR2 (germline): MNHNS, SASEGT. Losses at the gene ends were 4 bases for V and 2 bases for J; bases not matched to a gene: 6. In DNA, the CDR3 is TGTGCCAGCAGTGCCGGGACAGGGATGCGCAATCAGCCCCAGCATTTT. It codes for CASSAGTGMRNQPQHF.

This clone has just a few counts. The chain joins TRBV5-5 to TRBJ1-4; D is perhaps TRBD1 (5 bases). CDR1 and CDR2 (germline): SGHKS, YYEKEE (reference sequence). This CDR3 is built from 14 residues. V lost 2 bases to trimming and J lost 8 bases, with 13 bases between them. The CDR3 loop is CASSLAGQGEKLFF. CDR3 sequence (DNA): TGTGCCAGCAGCTTAGCGGGGCAGGGCGAAAAACTGTTTTTT.

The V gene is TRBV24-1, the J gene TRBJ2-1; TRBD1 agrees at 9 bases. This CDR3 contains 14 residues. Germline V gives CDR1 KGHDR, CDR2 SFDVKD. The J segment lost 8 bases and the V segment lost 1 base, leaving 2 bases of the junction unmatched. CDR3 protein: CATSDFRTGDEQFF. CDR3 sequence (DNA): TGTGCCACCAGTGATTTTAGGACAGGGGATGAGCAGTTCTTC.

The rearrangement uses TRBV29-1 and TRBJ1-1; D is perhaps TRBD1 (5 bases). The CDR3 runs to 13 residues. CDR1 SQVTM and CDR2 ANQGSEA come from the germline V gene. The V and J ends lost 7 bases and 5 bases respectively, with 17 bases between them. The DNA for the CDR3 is TGCAGCGGGGGGATTCGAGGGAGAACTGAAGCTTTCTTT. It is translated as CSGGIRGRTEAFF.

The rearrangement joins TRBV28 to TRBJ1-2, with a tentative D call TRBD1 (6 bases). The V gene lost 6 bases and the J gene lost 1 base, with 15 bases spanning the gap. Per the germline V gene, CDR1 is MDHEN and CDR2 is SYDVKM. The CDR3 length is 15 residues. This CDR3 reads CASSPGGGLNYGYTF. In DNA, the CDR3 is TGTGCCAGCAGCCCCGGGGGGGGGCTTAACTATGGCTACACCTTC.

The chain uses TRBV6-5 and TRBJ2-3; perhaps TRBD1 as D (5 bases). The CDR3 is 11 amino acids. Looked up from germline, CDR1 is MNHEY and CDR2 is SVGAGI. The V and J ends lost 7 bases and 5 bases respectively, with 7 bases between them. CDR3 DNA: TGTGCCAGCACCGACAGAGATACGCAGTATTTT. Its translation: CASTDRDTQYF.

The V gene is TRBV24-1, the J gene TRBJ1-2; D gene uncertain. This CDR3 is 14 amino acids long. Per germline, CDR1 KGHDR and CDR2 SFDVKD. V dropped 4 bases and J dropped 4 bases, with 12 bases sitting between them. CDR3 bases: TGTGCCACCAGTGAGGAGGGAGCGTCCTATGGCTACACCTTC. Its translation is CATSEEGASYGYTF.

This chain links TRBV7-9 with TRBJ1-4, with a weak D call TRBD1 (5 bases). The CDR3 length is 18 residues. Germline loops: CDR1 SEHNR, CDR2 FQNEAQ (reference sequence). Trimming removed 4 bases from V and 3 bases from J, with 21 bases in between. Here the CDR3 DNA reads TGTGCCAGCAGCTCGTTCGGGGGTCCCGCGGTCGCTAATGAAAAACTGTTTTTT. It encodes CASSSFGGPAVANEKLFF.

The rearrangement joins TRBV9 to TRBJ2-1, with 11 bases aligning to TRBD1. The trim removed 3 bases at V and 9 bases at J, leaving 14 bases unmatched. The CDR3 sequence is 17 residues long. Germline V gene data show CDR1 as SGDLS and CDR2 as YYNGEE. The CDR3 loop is CASSASRTGGTRGEQFF. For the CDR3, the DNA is TGTGCCAGCAGCGCCTCACGGACAGGGGGCACTAGAGGTGAGCAGTTCTTC.

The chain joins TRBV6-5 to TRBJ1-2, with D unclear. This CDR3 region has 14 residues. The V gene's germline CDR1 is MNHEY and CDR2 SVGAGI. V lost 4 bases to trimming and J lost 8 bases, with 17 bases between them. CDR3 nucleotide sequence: TGTGCCAGCAGTTCAACAGACACCGGAGGGGGCTACACCTTC. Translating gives CASSSTDTGGGYTF.

For the CDR3, the DNA is TGCGCCAGCAGCGTAGGGGGGGGCAATCAGCCCCAGCATTTT. Translating it yields CASSVGGGNQPQHF. The chain has TRBV5-1 and TRBJ1-5; D possibly corresponds to TRBD1 (6 bases). Germline V lookup: CDR1 SGHRS, CDR2 YFSETQ. This CDR3 is built from 14 residues. V shed 4 bases and J shed 2 bases, with 10 bases lying between them.

The CDR3 spells CASRPGQGYNEQFF. The CDR3 coding sequence is TGTGCCAGCAGGCCGGGACAGGGCTACAATGAGCAGTTCTTC. This rearrangement joins TRBV28 to TRBJ2-1, with TRBD1 identical over 9 bases. CDR1 and CDR2 (germline): MDHEN, SYDVKM. The CDR3 sequence is 14 residues long. With V trimmed by 6 bases and J by 3 bases, 3 bases remained unmatched.

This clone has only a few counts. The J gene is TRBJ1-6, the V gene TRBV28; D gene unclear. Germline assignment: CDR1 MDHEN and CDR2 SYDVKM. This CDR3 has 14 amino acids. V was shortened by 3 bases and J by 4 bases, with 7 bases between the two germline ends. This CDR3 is CASSFRSYNSPLHF. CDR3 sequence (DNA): TGTGCCAGCAGTTTCAGATCTTATAATTCACCCCTCCACTTT. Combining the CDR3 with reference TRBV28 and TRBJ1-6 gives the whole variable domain DVKVTQSSRYLVKRTGEKVFLECVQDMDHENMFWYRQDPGLGLRLIYFSYDVKMKEKGDIPEGYSVSREKKERFSLILESASTNQTSMYLCASSFRSYNSPLHFGNGTRLTVT.

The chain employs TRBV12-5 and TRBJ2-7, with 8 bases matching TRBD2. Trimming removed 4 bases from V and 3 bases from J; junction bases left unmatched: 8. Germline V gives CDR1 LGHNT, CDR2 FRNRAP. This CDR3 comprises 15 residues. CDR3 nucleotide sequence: TGTGCTAGTGGTTCTATTAGCGGGGCTCACTACGAGCAGTACTTC. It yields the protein CASGSISGAHYEQYF.